The rows below give T cell receptor beta chains drawn from one sample of a study of blood T cell repertoires in COVID-19. Only in-frame clones appear in the TCRdb table, and some are missing; sequencing was by immunoSEQ multiplex PCR. The data contain around 320,000 clones, about 85% of them singletons. The material sequenced was peripheral blood. The receptors originated from a man in his late teens or twenties with active or convalescent COVID-19. Both conserved end residues are part of each CDR3. D genes are given only for firm matches. Rows give clone size only sometimes, using once, few, many, or a class for an expanded clone.

j_gene | len | v_gene | d_gene | abundance | CDR3nt | CDR3aa
TRBJ1-3 | 14 | TRBV28 | - | - | TGTGCCAGCAGTTTTACGCCAGGGGGAAACACCATATATTTT | CASSFTPGGNTIYF
TRBJ2-7 | 12 | TRBV2 | - | - | TGTGCCAGCAGCTTCAGCTCCTACGAGCAGTACTTC | CASSFSSYEQYF
TRBJ2-1 | 17 | TRBV24-1 | TRBD1 | - | TGTGCCACCAGTGATTTGCCCGGACAGGGGTCGGGCAATGAGCAGTTCTTC | CATSDLPGQGSGNEQFF
TRBJ1-2 | 14 | TRBV2 | - | - | TGTGCCAGCAGCTGGGCCGGGGCGACTACAGGGTACACCTTC | CASSWAGATTGYTF
TRBJ1-2 | 13 | TRBV27 | TRBD1 | - | TGTGCCAGCACCAGGGGGGAAAGGTATGGCTACACCTTC | CASTRGERYGYTF
TRBJ1-5 | 14 | TRBV24-1 | - | - | TGTGCCACCAGTGATGGTTGGGGCCATCAGCCCCAGCATTTT | CATSDGWGHQPQHF
TRBJ1-2 | 15 | TRBV6-6 | TRBD1 | - | TGTGCCAGCAGTTCCCAGACAGGGGAGGAGGGAGGCTACACCTTC | CASSSQTGEEGGYTF
TRBJ2-1 | 16 | TRBV7-9 | TRBD1 | - | TGTGCCAGCAGGGGGACAGGTTCTTACTCCTACAATGAGCAGTTCTTC | CASRGTGSYSYNEQFF
TRBJ2-7 | 15 | TRBV9 | - | few | TGTGCCAGCAGCGTAGCCCCGGGAGCCACCTACGAGCAGTACTTC | CASSVAPGATYEQYF
TRBJ1-1 | 16 | TRBV29-1 | - | few | TGCAGCGTTGAAGACGTAGGTAGGGAGGGGGACACTGAAGCTTTCTTT | CSVEDVGREGDTEAFF
TRBJ1-3 | 15 | TRBV6-5 | - | - | TGTGCCAGCAGTTACGAGGGTTACTCTGGAAACACCATATATTTT | CASSYEGYSGNTIYF
TRBJ1-5 | 15 | TRBV23-1 | - | - | TGCGCCAGCAGTCAAAGAGGATATAGCAATCAGCCCCAGCATTTT | CASSQRGYSNQPQHF
TRBJ2-5 | 13 | TRBV27 | - | - | TGTGCCAGCAGCCGCGGATCACAAGAGACCCAGTACTTC | CASSRGSQETQYF
TRBJ1-1 | 14 | TRBV3-1/TRBV3-2 | - | - | TGTGCCAGCAGCCCGCGGACAGCGAACACTGAAGCTTTCTTT | CASSPRTANTEAFF
TRBJ1-1 | 14 | TRBV6-1 | - | - | TGTGCCAGCAGTGCGGACTTCGAGAACACTGAAGCTTTCTTT | CASSADFENTEAFF
TRBJ2-5 | 16 | TRBV2 | TRBD1 | - | TGTGCCAGCAGTGAATCCCTGACAGGGCTTGGAGAGACCCAGTACTTC | CASSESLTGLGETQYF
TRBJ2-1 | 15 | TRBV19 | TRBD2 | - | TGTGCCAGTAGTTCGCGGGAGGTGGACTACAATGAGCAGTTCTTC | CASSSREVDYNEQFF
TRBJ2-3 | 15 | TRBV19 | TRBD2 | - | TGTGCCAGTAGTATAACTAGCGGGAGCTTTGATACGCAGTATTTT | CASSITSGSFDTQYF
TRBJ2-2 | 13 | TRBV4-1 | - | - | TGCGCCAGCAGCCAACTGTCCTCCGGGGAGCTGTTTTTT | CASSQLSSGELFF
TRBJ1-2 | 14 | TRBV5-4 | - | few | TGTGCCAGCAGCTCGCCAAAACACCCCTATGGCTACACCTTC | CASSSPKHPYGYTF
TRBJ1-2 | 12 | TRBV7-2 | - | - | TGTGCCAGCAGCTTATGGCAGAGGGGCTACACCTTC | CASSLWQRGYTF
TRBJ2-5 | 13 | TRBV4-1 | - | - | TGCGCCAGCAGCCAGTTAGTGAGTGAGACCCAGTACTTC | CASSQLVSETQYF
TRBJ2-7 | 10 | TRBV20-1 | - | - | TGCAGTGCTAGCCCTCTCGGGCAGTACTTC | CSASPLGQYF
TRBJ1-3 | 15 | TRBV7-6 | - | - | TGTGCCAGCAGCTCAGGACAGACCTCTGGAAACACCATATATTTT | CASSSGQTSGNTIYF
TRBJ2-7 | 13 | TRBV11-1 | - | - | TGTGCCAGCAGCTTCCGGGAGAACTACGAGCAGTACTTC | CASSFRENYEQYF
TRBJ1-1 | 16 | TRBV19 | - | - | TGTGCCAGTCGTCTAAATCGCGGACTACAGAACACTGAAGCTTTCTTT | CASRLNRGLQNTEAFF
TRBJ2-1 | 13 | TRBV2 | TRBD2 | - | TGTGCCAGCTGTAATAGCGGGGGTGATGAGCAGTTCTTC | CASCNSGGDEQFF
TRBJ1-1 | 15 | TRBV7-9 | TRBD1 | - | TGTGCCAGCAGTTGGGACAGCGGAACGAACACTGAAGCTTTCTTT | CASSWDSGTNTEAFF
TRBJ2-2 | 14 | TRBV28 | - | - | TGTGCCAGCATGGGGGGACTCCTCACCGGGGAGCTGTTTTTT | CASMGGLLTGELFF
TRBJ1-1 | 15 | TRBV5-6 | - | - | TGTGCCAGCAGCTTAAGCCAGGGATTAGGGACTGAAGCTTTCTTT | CASSLSQGLGTEAFF
TRBJ2-5 | 16 | TRBV4-2 | TRBD2 | - | TGTGCCAGCAGCCAAGATAATAGCGGGAGGTCGGAGACCCAGTACTTC | CASSQDNSGRSETQYF
TRBJ1-1 | 13 | TRBV10-1 | - | - | TGCGCCAGCAGTGAGACGACCCTGGGGGGAGCTTTCTTT | CASSETTLGGAFF
TRBJ1-2 | 12 | TRBV4-3 | - | - | TGCGCCAGCTACAGCGGAAACTATGGCTACACCTTC | CASYSGNYGYTF
TRBJ2-7 | 15 | TRBV11-2 | TRBD2 | - | TGTGCCAGCAGCTCAGTAGCGGGAGAGATCTTCGAGCAGTACTTC | CASSSVAGEIFEQYF
TRBJ1-2 | 11 | TRBV19 | - | - | TGTGCCAGTAACCAGAACTATGGCTACACCTTC | CASNQNYGYTF